These T cell receptor beta chains were read from a single sample in a study of OX40 agonist ivuxolimab in advanced cancers. TCRdb keeps only in-frame clones here, not all; method: immunoSEQ multiplex PCR. In the table there are about 98,000 clones, roughly 89% of which are singletons. The sample consisted of CD4+ or CD8+ T cells sorted from blood, taken in a trial of the OX40 agonist ivuxolimab. Receptors originate from an adult with an advanced solid tumor such as melanoma, head and neck, liver or kidney cancer. CDR3s include the opening cysteine and the closing phenylalanine or tryptophan.

j_call cdr3_length v_call cdr3_aa
TRBJ2-3 15 TRBV18 CASSDTAQGADTQYF
TRBJ2-7 16 TRBV27 CASSSYPYRGDYEQYF
TRBJ2-1 15 TRBV6-6 CASALGGSSYNEQFF
TRBJ2-7 15 TRBV2 CASSDGGQRSYEQCF
TRBJ1-4 13 TRBV18 CASSLEGGEKLFF
TRBJ2-7 14 TRBV7-2 CASSPRESPYEQYF
TRBJ2-7 12 TRBV5-6 CASSLQGAEQYF
TRBJ1-1 17 TRBV5-1 CASSPGGLLRDWTEAFF
TRBJ2-1 13 TRBV7-2 CASSLAQSREQFF
TRBJ1-1 10 TRBV29-1 CSGWDTEAFF
TRBJ2-3 16 TRBV5-1 CASSPTGGQAGNTQYF
TRBJ1-1 15 TRBV6-5 CASSYSGAMNTEAFF
TRBJ1-1 12 TRBV11-2 CASRQTGTEAFF
TRBJ2-1 12 TRBV6-4 CASSDSGNEQFF
TRBJ1-2 17 TRBV4-3 CASSQAPGVRTADGYTF
TRBJ2-5 15 TRBV6-1 CASSVDGGARETQYF
TRBJ1-2 13 TRBV28 CASTDGQREGYTF
TRBJ1-1 16 TRBV10-2 CASSELVGLGNTEAFF
TRBJ2-3 15 TRBV5-4 CASSSKGGSTDTQYF
TRBJ1-5 15 TRBV28 CASSLGGNSNQPQHF
TRBJ1-2 13 TRBV19 CASSIQQAYGYTF
TRBJ2-1 14 TRBV19 CASSIGSSYNEQFF
TRBJ2-3 16 TRBV28 CASSLRGLLRTDTQYF